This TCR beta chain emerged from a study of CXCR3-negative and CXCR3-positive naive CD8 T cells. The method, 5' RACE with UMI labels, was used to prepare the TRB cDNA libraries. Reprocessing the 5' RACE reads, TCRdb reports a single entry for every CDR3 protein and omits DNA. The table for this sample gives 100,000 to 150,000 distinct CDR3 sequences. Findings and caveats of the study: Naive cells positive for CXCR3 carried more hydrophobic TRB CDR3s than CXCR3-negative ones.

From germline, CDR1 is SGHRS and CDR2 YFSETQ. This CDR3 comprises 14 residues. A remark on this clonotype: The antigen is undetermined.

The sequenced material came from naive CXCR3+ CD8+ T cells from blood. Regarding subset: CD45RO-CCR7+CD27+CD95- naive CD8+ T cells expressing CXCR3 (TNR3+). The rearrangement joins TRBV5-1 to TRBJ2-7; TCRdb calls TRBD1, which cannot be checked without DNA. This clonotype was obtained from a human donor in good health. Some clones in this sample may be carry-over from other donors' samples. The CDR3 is CASSLAGGLSEQYF. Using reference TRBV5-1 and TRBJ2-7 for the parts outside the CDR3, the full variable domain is KAGVTQTPRYLIKTRGQQVTLSCSPISGHRSVSWYQQTPGQGLQFLFEYFSETQRNKGNFPGRFSGRQFSNSRSEMNVSTLELGDSALYLCASSLAGGLSEQYFGPGTRLTVT.